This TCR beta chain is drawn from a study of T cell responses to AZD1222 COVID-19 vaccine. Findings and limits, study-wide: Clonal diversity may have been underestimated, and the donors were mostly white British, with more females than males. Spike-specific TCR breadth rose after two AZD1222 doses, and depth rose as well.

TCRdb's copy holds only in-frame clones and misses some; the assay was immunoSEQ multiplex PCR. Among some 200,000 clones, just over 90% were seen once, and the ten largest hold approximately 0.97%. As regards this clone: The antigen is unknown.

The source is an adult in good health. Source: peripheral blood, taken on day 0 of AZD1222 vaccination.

CDR3 loop: CASSAGYGYTF. CDR3 bases: TGTGCCAGCAGTGCGGGGTATGGCTACACCTTC. The chain uses TRBV6-4 and TRBJ1-2; D is uncertain. V was clipped by 4 bases and J by 5 bases, with 5 bases between them. This CDR3 spans 11 amino acids. The germline V gene has CDR1 MRHNA and CDR2 SNTAGT.